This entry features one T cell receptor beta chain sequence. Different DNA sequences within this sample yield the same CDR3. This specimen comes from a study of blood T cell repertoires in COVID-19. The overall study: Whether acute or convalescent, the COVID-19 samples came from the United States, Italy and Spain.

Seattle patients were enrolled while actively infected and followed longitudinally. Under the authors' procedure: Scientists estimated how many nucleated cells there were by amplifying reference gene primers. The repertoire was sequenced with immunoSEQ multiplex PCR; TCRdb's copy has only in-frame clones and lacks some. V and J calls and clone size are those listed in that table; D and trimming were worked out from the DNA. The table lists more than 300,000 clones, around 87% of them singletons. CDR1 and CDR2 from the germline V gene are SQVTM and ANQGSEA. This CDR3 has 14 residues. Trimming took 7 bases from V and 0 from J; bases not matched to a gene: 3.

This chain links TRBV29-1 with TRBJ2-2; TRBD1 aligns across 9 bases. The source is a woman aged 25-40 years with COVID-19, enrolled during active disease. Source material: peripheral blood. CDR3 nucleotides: TGCAGCGCGCGGGACAGGGCGAACACCGGGGAGCTGTTTTTT. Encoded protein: CSARDRANTGELFF.